This is a list of T cell receptor beta chains from one sample in a study of CD8+CD57+ T cells in acquired aplastic anemia. TCRdb reanalysed the reads using MiXCR and keeps one entry per CDR3 protein. The profile covers about 190,000 distinct CDR3 sequences, with 64% appearing a single time and 46% taken by the ten largest. Sequenced material: sorted CD4+, CD8+, or CD8+CD57+ T cells (not recorded which) from PBMCs. These TCRs come from a human donor with severe aplastic anemia or a healthy control (not recorded which). CDR3s include the opening cysteine and the closing phenylalanine or tryptophan. A D gene is named only where the DNA matches it firmly. Where a row states a size, it is once, few, many or the class of an expanded clone; other rows omit it.

>TRBJ2-5|.|TRBV6-1|few
CASKPRDQWGETQYF
TGTGCCAGCAAACCCCGGGACCAATGGGGGGAGACCCAGTACTTC
>TRBJ2-5|.|TRBV24-1|.
CATSDARGSGETQYF
TGTGCCACCAGTGACGCCAGGGGATCGGGGGAGACCCAGTACTTC
>TRBJ2-2|.|TRBV7-9|.
CASSLDASAGELFF
TGTGCCAGCAGCTTAGACGCCTCCGCCGGGGAGCTGTTTTTT
>TRBJ2-1|TRBD2|TRBV7-9|many
CASSLVAGGPNEQFF
TGTGCCAGCAGCTTAGTGGCGGGGGGGCCCAATGAGCAGTTCTTC
>TRBJ1-1|.|TRBV7-2|.
CASIRVGNTEAFF
TGTGCCAGTATCCGTGTAGGGAACACTGAAGCTTTCTTT
>TRBJ2-5|.|TRBV5-1|.
CASSFEGVPQETQYF
TGCGCCAGCAGCTTCGAGGGGGTCCCCCAAGAGACCCAGTACTTC
>TRBJ2-5|.|TRBV10-3|.
CATSESPSSYQETQYF
TGTGCCACCAGTGAGTCGCCTAGCAGCTACCAAGAGACCCAGTACTTC
>TRBJ1-6|TRBD1|TRBV5-4|.
CASTYQGAVYNSPLHF
TGTGCCAGCACTTATCAGGGGGCCGTCTATAATTCACCCCTCCACTTT
>TRBJ1-5|.|TRBV5-6|.
CASSWAGNQPQHF
TGTGCCAGCAGCTGGGCCGGGAATCAGCCCCAGCATTTT
>TRBJ2-2|TRBD1|TRBV20-1|.
CSASGTGRELFF
TGCAGTGCTAGTGGGACAGGAAGGGAGCTGTTTTTT
>TRBJ2-5|.|TRBV7-2|.
CASSRGLETQYF
TGTGCCAGCAGCAGGGGATTAGAGACCCAGTACTTC
>TRBJ1-1|.|TRBV5-1|.
CASSLALGGNTGAFF
TGCGCCAGCAGCTTGGCCTTAGGGGGTAACACTGGAGCTTTCTTT
>TRBJ1-1|.|TRBV25-1|few
CASSEDGWTEAFF
TGTGCCAGCAGTGAAGACGGGTGGACTGAAGCTTTCTTT
>TRBJ2-7|.|TRBV29-1|.
CSVEGPKPYEQYF
TGCAGCGTTGAGGGGCCGAAGCCCTACGAGCAGTACTTC
>TRBJ2-3|TRBD2|TRBV7-9|.
CASSFGTSGGGGTRYF
TGTGCCAGCAGTTTCGGGACTAGCGGGGGGGGAGGTACGCGGTATTTT
>TRBJ1-6|.|TRBV12-3/TRBV12-4|.
CASSLRTASPLHF
TGTGCCAGCAGTTTACGGACAGCTTCACCCCTCCACTTT
>TRBJ2-1|TRBD2|TRBV6-4|many
CASSEAGGHNEQFF
TGTGCCAGCAGTGAAGCGGGGGGGCACAATGAGCAGTTCTTC
>TRBJ1-2|TRBD1|TRBV7-2|.
CASSLANTGGGYGYTF
TGTGCCAGCAGCTTAGCGAATACAGGGGGTGGCTATGGCTACACCTTC
>TRBJ2-5|.|TRBV5-1|many
CASSWMGGPQETQYF
TGCGCCAGCAGCTGGATGGGGGGACCACAAGAGACCCAGTACTTC
>TRBJ1-5|.|TRBV9|many
CASATGGNSNQPQHF
TGTGCCAGCGCTACGGGGGGAAATAGCAATCAGCCCCAGCATTTT
>TRBJ1-2|.|TRBV6-6|.
CASSYSIDSYGYTF
TGTGCCAGCAGTTACTCGATTGATAGCTATGGCTACACCTTC
>TRBJ2-7|TRBD1|TRBV7-9|few
CASSSPWDRTAYEQYF
TGTGCCAGCAGCTCACCCTGGGACAGGACAGCCTACGAGCAGTACTTC
>TRBJ1-1|.|TRBV4-2|many
CASSQRQSYTEAFF
TGTGCCAGCAGCCAGCGACAGAGCTACACTGAAGCTTTCTTT
>TRBJ1-1|.|TRBV15|.
CASSQEGTANTEAFF
TGCGCCAGCAGCCAAGAAGGGACGGCGAACACTGAAGCTTTCTTT
>TRBJ2-7|.|TRBV7-9|.
CASSLGGFGSYEQYF
TGTGCCAGCAGCTTAGGAGGGTTCGGGTCCTACGAGCAGTACTTC
>TRBJ1-5|.|TRBV24-1|few
CATSEGRGNQPQHF
TGTGCCACCAGTGAGGGCCGGGGCAATCAGCCCCAGCATTTT
>TRBJ2-3|TRBD1|TRBV6-4|many
CASSDKGQATDTQYF
TGTGCCAGCAGTGACAAGGGACAGGCTACAGATACGCAGTATTTT
>TRBJ2-1|TRBD2|TRBV10-3|few
CASVEGGTYNEQFF
TGTGCCTCCGTGGAGGGAGGGACCTACAATGAGCAGTTCTTC
>TRBJ1-1|.|TRBV6-5|many
CASLAHGSLNTEAFF
TGTGCCAGCTTAGCCCACGGCAGCCTGAACACTGAAGCTTTCTTT
>TRBJ2-7|TRBD1|TRBV4-1|.
CASSPRTTGDGEQYF
TGCGCCAGCAGCCCACGGACGACAGGGGACGGTGAGCAGTACTTC
>TRBJ2-5|.|TRBV7-9|.
CASSLEERVRETQYF
TGTGCCAGCAGCTTAGAGGAGCGTGTGCGAGAGACCCAGTACTTC
>TRBJ1-2|TRBD1|TRBV11-2|.
CASSVDGQGDYGYTF
TGTGCCAGCAGCGTAGATGGACAGGGTGACTATGGCTACACCTTC
>TRBJ1-5|TRBD1|TRBV7-9|.
CASSTMGTELWGNQPQHF
TGTGCCAGCAGCACTATGGGGACAGAGCTTTGGGGCAATCAGCCCCAGCATTTT
>TRBJ2-1|TRBD2|TRBV9|.
CASSVGLAGEQFF
TGTGCCAGCAGCGTAGGGCTAGCGGGGGAGCAGTTCTTC
>TRBJ2-7|.|TRBV2|.
CASSSLQYEQYF
TGTGCCAGCAGTTCACTCCAGTACGAGCAGTACTTC
>TRBJ2-1|.|TRBV5-1|.
CASSSQGGSYNEQFF
TGCGCCAGCAGCTCCCAGGGGGGCTCCTACAATGAGCAGTTCTTC
>TRBJ2-7|.|TRBV20-1|.
CSARDRTGSYEQYF
TGCAGTGCTAGAGACAGGACTGGATCCTACGAGCAGTACTTC
>TRBJ2-7|.|TRBV4-1|.
CASSHSEASYEQYF
TGCGCCAGCAGCCACTCAGAGGCTAGTTACGAGCAGTACTTC
>TRBJ1-4|.|TRBV7-9|.
CASRRDGINEKLSF
TGTGCCAGCAGGAGGGACGGCATTAATGAAAAACTGTCTTTT
>TRBJ2-2|.|TRBV19|.
CASRWGGELFF
TGTGCCAGTAGGTGGGGCGGGGAGCTGTTTTTT
>TRBJ1-2|.|TRBV27|many
CASSLFPTEGGYTF
TGTGCCAGCAGTTTATTCCCGACAGAGGGTGGCTACACCTTC
>TRBJ1-2|.|TRBV19|once
CASSNPGNGYTF
TGTGCCAGTAGTAACCCAGGGAATGGCTACACCTTC